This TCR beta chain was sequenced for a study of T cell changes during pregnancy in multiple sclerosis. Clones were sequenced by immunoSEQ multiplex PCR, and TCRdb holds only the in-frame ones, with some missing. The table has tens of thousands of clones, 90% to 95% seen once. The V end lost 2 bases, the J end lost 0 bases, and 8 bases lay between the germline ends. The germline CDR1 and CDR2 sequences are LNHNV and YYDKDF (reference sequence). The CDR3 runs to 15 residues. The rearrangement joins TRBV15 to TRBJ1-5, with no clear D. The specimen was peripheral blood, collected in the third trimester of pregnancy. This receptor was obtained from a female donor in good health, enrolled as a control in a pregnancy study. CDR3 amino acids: CATSRSLYSNQPQHF. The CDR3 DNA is TGTGCCACCAGCAGATCCCTTTATAGCAATCAGCCCCAGCATTTT.